These T cell receptor beta chains were read from a single sample in a study of CD8+ T cells in alopecia areata. Using immunoSEQ multiplex PCR, the repertoire was profiled, and TCRdb retains in-frame clones only, with some absent. The data contain under 150,000 clones, around 50% of them singletons. Sequenced input: NKG2D-low CD8+ T cells sorted from blood. The receptor source for this set is a human donor with alopecia areata. The CDR3 runs from the conserved cysteine through the conserved F or W. A D gene is named only where the DNA matches it firmly. Only part of the rows carry a size: once, few, many, or a class if the clone is expanded.

V gene,D gene,J gene,clone size,CDR3 DNA,CDR3 protein
TRBV29-1,NA,TRBJ1-1,NA,TGCAGCGTTGAAGTAGGACACACGAACACTGAAGCTTTCTTT,CSVEVGHTNTEAFF
TRBV6-5,TRBD2,TRBJ2-1,few,TGTGCCAGCAGTTACGGGCCTAGCGGAAATGAGCAGTTCTTC,CASSYGPSGNEQFF
TRBV14,NA,TRBJ2-5,few,TGTGCCAGCAGCCATTGGACCTTTGGCCAAGAGACCCAGTACTTC,CASSHWTFGQETQYF
TRBV29-1,TRBD2,TRBJ2-7,few,TGCAGCGTTGAAGTGGGGCAGAGACTAGCGGGAGGCTACGAGCAGTACTTC,CSVEVGQRLAGGYEQYF
TRBV29-1,NA,TRBJ1-2,NA,TGCAGCGTTGCGGGGTTAAACTATGGCTACACCTTC,CSVAGLNYGYTF
TRBV5-1,NA,TRBJ2-3,NA,TGCGCCAGCAGCTCCCAAGATACGCAGTATTTT,CASSSQDTQYF
TRBV29-1,TRBD1,TRBJ1-4,few,TGCAGCGTGGCGACAGGGGACAATGAAAAACTGTTTTTT,CSVATGDNEKLFF
TRBV5-1,NA,TRBJ1-1,NA,TGCGCCAGCAGCGCCGACCAGGGGCCCTTGGAAGCTTTCTTT,CASSADQGPLEAFF
TRBV29-1,NA,TRBJ2-3,NA,TGCAGCGTGCCGGTACTGGATTTGGGCACAGATACGCAGTATTTT,CSVPVLDLGTDTQYF
TRBV29-1,NA,TRBJ1-2,NA,TGCAGCGTTGAAGTGGTACCAGTCATACTCCAACAGCTAGGCTACACCTTC,CSVEVVPVILQQLGYTF
TRBV5-4,NA,TRBJ2-3,NA,TGTGCCAGCAGCTTTCCCGACACTAGCACAGATACGCAGTATTTT,CASSFPDTSTDTQYF
TRBV7-6,NA,TRBJ1-6,NA,TGTGCCAGCAGCTCCGGGGGGAGCGGTTCACCCCTCCACTTT,CASSSGGSGSPLHF
TRBV29-1,TRBD1,TRBJ2-1,NA,TGCAGCGCCTGGGACAGTCTCAATGAGCAGTTCTTC,CSAWDSLNEQFF
TRBV5-4,NA,TRBJ2-3,few,TGTGCCAGCAGCTGGGGACTCTACACAGATACGCAGTATTTT,CASSWGLYTDTQYF
TRBV7-2,NA,TRBJ2-7,NA,TGTGCCAGCAGCCCACCTGTTGATGGGCTAACCTACGAGCAGTACTTC,CASSPPVDGLTYEQYF
TRBV4-1,NA,TRBJ2-1,NA,TGCGCCAGCAGCCAGGAAAGGGGGGCGGCTGGCATTCAGTTCTTC,CASSQERGAAGIQFF
TRBV5-6,NA,TRBJ2-7,once,TGTGCCAGCAGCTTACCGAGCTCCTACGAGCAGTACTTC,CASSLPSSYEQYF
TRBV5-1,NA,TRBJ2-2,NA,TGCGCCAGCGGCCTGCCAGAGCCGACAGGGGAGCTGTTTTTT,CASGLPEPTGELFF
TRBV14,NA,TRBJ2-7,NA,TGTGCCAGCAGCCAAGTCCAGTATGAGCAGTACTTC,CASSQVQYEQYF
TRBV29-1,NA,TRBJ1-1,once,TGCAGCGCCGCCGGGTCCCTTTCTCATGAGAACACTGAAGCTTTCTTT,CSAAGSLSHENTEAFF
TRBV29-1,NA,TRBJ1-2,NA,TGCAGCGTTGAAGATCCCCGCGACAGTTACGACTATGGCTACACCTTC,CSVEDPRDSYDYGYTF
TRBV11-2,NA,TRBJ1-1,NA,TGTGCCAGCAGCTTAAAACCCGGGACGGGAGATAACACTGAAGCTTTCTTT,CASSLKPGTGDNTEAFF
TRBV14,NA,TRBJ2-7,NA,TGTGCCAGCAGCCTGGGACAAACCTCCTCCTACGAGCAGTACTTC,CASSLGQTSSYEQYF
TRBV30,NA,TRBJ1-2,few,TGTGCCTGGACGGGGGCTGGTGGCTACACCTTC,CAWTGAGGYTF
TRBV29-1,NA,TRBJ1-2,NA,TGCAGCGTTGAAGAGTCACAGGGTGGCTACACCTTC,CSVEESQGGYTF
TRBV13,NA,TRBJ2-5,NA,TGTGCCAGCAGCGCGGGGAGGACATCTGAGACCCAGTACTTC,CASSAGRTSETQYF
TRBV27,NA,TRBJ2-7,few,TGTGCCAGCTCCCGGGACCCCTCCTACGAGCAGTACTTC,CASSRDPSYEQYF
TRBV15,TRBD1,TRBJ2-7,NA,TGTGCCACCAGCTCCCACCCGGGACAGGGGGACGACGAGCAGTACTTC,CATSSHPGQGDDEQYF
TRBV29-1,NA,TRBJ1-6,NA,TGCAGCGTTTCAACCGGGACTTCACCCCTCCACTTT,CSVSTGTSPLHF
TRBV29-1,NA,TRBJ1-2,NA,TGCAGCGCTCCGATCTCAATTCCTGAGCGGGGGGCAGGCGGCTACACCTTC,CSAPISIPERGAGGYTF
TRBV29-1,NA,TRBJ1-2,NA,TGCAGCGTTGTACCCAGGGGAGTTGGCTACACCTTC,CSVVPRGVGYTF
TRBV29-1,NA,TRBJ2-7,few,TGCAGCGTTGAAAGGACTCCCGGCGAGCAGTACTTC,CSVERTPGEQYF